A single sample gave rise to the 14 T cell receptor beta chains below, sequenced in a study of T cell responses to AZD1222 COVID-19 vaccine. The repertoire was sequenced with immunoSEQ multiplex PCR; TCRdb's copy has only in-frame clones and lacks some. The table lists 150,000 to 200,000 clones, approximately 94% of them singletons. Source: peripheral blood, taken 28 days after the second dose of the MenACWY control vaccine. The receptors here all came from an adult who received the MenACWY meningococcal vaccine as a control.

The chain links TRBV11-3 to TRBJ1-1; D gene unclear. From germline, CDR1 is SGHNT and CDR2 YENEEA. The V end lost 3 bases, the J end lost 1 base, and 9 bases lay between the germline ends. The CDR3 is 14 residues long. CDR3 loop: CASSFGVGNTEAFF. The CDR3 nucleotides are TGTGCCAGCAGCTTCGGGGTAGGGAACACTGAAGCTTTCTTT.

In its sample, this clone was seen once. The J gene is TRBJ2-7, the V gene TRBV27, with TRBD2 matching over 11 bases. The CDR3 totals 14 residues. CDR1 and CDR2 (germline): MNHEY, SMNVEV (reference sequence). Trimming at V came to 5 bases and at J to 6 bases, leaving 6 bases not matched to a gene. Here the CDR3 reads CASSTRLAGTEQYF. The CDR3 DNA is TGTGCCAGCAGTACCAGACTAGCGGGGACCGAGCAGTACTTC.

The CDR3, as DNA: TGTGCCAGCAGCCACCCGGGGGCGAATGTCGAGCAGTACTTC. Protein product: CASSHPGANVEQYF. This chain joins TRBV3-1 (or the pseudogene TRBV3-2) and TRBJ2-7; D may be TRBD1 or TRBD2 (6 bases each). The CDR3 is 14 residues long. V dropped 3 bases and J dropped 6 bases, with 15 bases sitting between them. CDR1 and CDR2 from the germline V gene are LGHDT and YNNKEL (reference sequence).

The rearrangement links TRBV25-1 to TRBJ1-3; tentative D call: TRBD1 (5 bases). V was pared by 5 bases and J by 0 bases, with 14 bases between. CDR1 and CDR2 (germline): MGHDK, SYGVNS. The CDR3 contains 16 residues. For the CDR3, the DNA is TGTGCCAGCAGTCTAGCTCGGGGCCTCTCTGGAAACACCATATATTTT. It codes for CASSLARGLSGNTIYF.

This clone was counted a single time. The chain uses TRBV19 and TRBJ1-1, with 8 bases matching TRBD1. V lost 5 bases to trimming and J lost 4 bases; unmatched junction nucleotides: 15. CDR1 is LNHDA and CDR2 is SQIVND in the germline V gene (reference sequence). The length of the CDR3 is 17 residues. The CDR3 is CASSDTWRTGIFTEAFF. The CDR3 nucleotides read TGTGCCAGTAGTGACACTTGGCGGACAGGGATTTTCACTGAAGCTTTCTTT.

The V and J genes are TRBV10-3 and TRBJ2-7; TRBD1 matches at 9 bases. The CDR3 runs 14 residues. Per the germline V gene, CDR1 is ENHRY and CDR2 is SYGVKD. V shed 7 bases and J 2 bases; nucleotides not matched to a gene: 6. Here the CDR3 reads CAIIPGQGPYEQYF. DNA for the CDR3: TGTGCCATCATCCCGGGACAGGGCCCCTACGAGCAGTACTTC.

This clone was recorded a few times. V and J are TRBV10-3 and TRBJ1-6; D is undetermined. This CDR3 has 16 amino acids. CDR1 is ENHRY and CDR2 is SYGVKD in the germline V gene. V was trimmed by 6 bases and J by 5 bases, leaving 17 bases between them. The CDR3 sequence: CAIRRTDGSDNSPLHF. Written as DNA, the CDR3 is TGTGCCATCAGGAGGACCGACGGATCAGATAATTCACCCCTCCACTTT.

This chain connects TRBV6-6 to TRBJ1-5, with a tentative D call TRBD1 (6 bases). The CDR3 covers 14 residues. CDR1 and CDR2 from the germline V gene are MNHNY and SVGAGI (reference sequence). Trimming cost V 4 bases and J 5 bases, with 12 bases left between them. In nucleotides, the CDR3 is TGTGCCAGCAGTTGGGGGGCGAGGGATCAGCCCCAGCATTTT. This sequence encodes CASSWGARDQPQHF.

The CDR3 sequence: CASRPQGIDGYTF. The CDR3 coding sequence is TGTGCCAGTAGGCCACAGGGGATAGATGGCTACACCTTC. The gene calls are TRBV19 and TRBJ1-2, with 7 bases that match TRBD1. This CDR3 contains 13 residues. The germline gives CDR1 LNHDA, CDR2 SQIVND (reference sequence). V shed 6 bases, J shed 6 bases, and the junction held 7 bases outside the gene matches.

The gene calls are TRBV6-5 and TRBJ2-7, with 8 bases identical to TRBD2. With 8 bases clipped from V and 5 bases from J, the junction kept 11 bases outside the gene matches. CDR1 MNHEY and CDR2 SVGAGI come from the germline V gene. The CDR3 contains 14 residues. CDR3 DNA sequence: TGTGCCAGCTTAACACGCCGGGAGGGGAACGAGCAGTACTTC. This translates into CASLTRREGNEQYF.

The chain has TRBV7-3 and TRBJ2-2, with TRBD1 matching over 9 bases. V was pared by 3 bases and J by 8 bases, with 7 bases of the junction left unmatched. The CDR3 sequence is 15 residues long. CDR1 is SGHTA, CDR2 FQGTGA, per germline. CDR3 sequence reads: CASSFPGTGRGELFF. The CDR3 DNA reads TGTGCCAGCAGCTTCCCCGGGACAGGGAGGGGGGAGCTGTTTTTT. The full variable domain, in which reference TRBV7-3 and TRBJ2-2 provide the parts outside the CDR3, is GAGVSQTPSNKVTEKGKYVELRCDPISGHTALYWYRQSLGQGPEFLIYFQGTGAADDSGLPNDRFFAVRPEGSVSTLKIQRTERGDSAVYLCASSFPGTGRGELFFGEGSRLTVL.

This clone appeared a few times. This sequence joins TRBV18 and TRBJ1-1; D perhaps matches TRBD1 (5 bases). The CDR3 is 15 amino acids. V was pared by 4 bases and J by 1 base, with 13 bases between. CDR1 is KGHSH, CDR2 LQKENI, per germline. In nucleotides, the CDR3 is TGTGCCAGCTCACTTACCGACGGACAGAACACTGAAGCTTTCTTT. It translates to CASSLTDGQNTEAFF.

The chain has TRBV29-1 and TRBJ1-4; 7 bases align to TRBD1. The V segment lost 7 bases and the J segment 7 bases; nucleotides outside the gene matches: 9. Germline V CDR1 and CDR2: SQVTM, ANQGSEA. The CDR3 totals 13 residues. DNA for the CDR3: TGCAGCGCCTTGGACAGGCAATTTGAAAAACTGTTTTTT. Its protein is CSALDRQFEKLFF.

V and J are TRBV20-1 and TRBJ2-7; 8 positions match TRBD1. Trimming cost V 3 bases and J 4 bases; bases outside gene matches: 11. This CDR3 is built from 15 residues. Per the germline V gene, CDR1 is DFQATT and CDR2 is SNEGSKA (reference sequence). The DNA for the CDR3 is TGCAGTGCTAGTGCAGGGGGCGCTCATAAATACGAGCAGTACTTC. The encoded protein is CSASAGGAHKYEQYF.